Below, one T cell receptor beta chain is given with its context. Its specificity is not known. The read halts 3 residues ahead of the CDR3 end, with the missing end drawn from the germline J gene. This sample stems from a study of T cell clonality in common variable immunodeficiency. Whole-study findings and limits: Compared with controls, CVID subjects had fewer shared TCRbeta clones. Compared with healthy controls, CVID subjects showed increased TCRbeta clonality, mostly in about a third.

Sequenced by immunoSEQ multiplex PCR; TCRdb stores in-frame clones only, minus some. In total the sample includes approximately 60,000 clones, none of them seen once. CDR1 and CDR2 (germline): MNHNS, SASEGT. The CDR3 covers 14 residues. Sequenced: peripheral blood mononuclear cells. This receptor was obtained from a person aged 18 to 75 in good health. V is TRBV6-1 and J is TRBJ2-4; 9 nucleotides align to TRBD1. The CDR3 DNA, read in part, is TGTGCCAGCAGTGAGTGGGACAGGGCCCGTGGT. Residues: CASSEWDRARG. The CDR3 in its entirety is CASSEWDRARGQYF.